The 13 T cell receptor beta chains in this list originate from one sample, sequenced in a study of cytomegalovirus exposure and HLA in healthy donors (dated by TCRdb to between 2016 and 2019). Libraries were made using the immunoSEQ multiplex PCR assay. For the multiplex PCR, a mixture combining 60 forward primers for TCR Vbeta segments and 13 reverse primers for TCR Jbeta segments was used. TCRdb stores this immuneACCESS table with in-frame sequences only. Part of the clones is absent; in the studies checked, under half of the shortfall reflects unresolved V genes, and no reason is known for the rest. Recorded for this sample are some 100,000 clones; roughly 74% of them occurred a single time. The ten top clones hold roughly 15% of the sample. Sample: PBMCs. The source of these receptors is a woman under 30 in good health and CMV-seropositive.

The chain joins TRBV5-6 to TRBJ2-3; D gene unclear. The V gene lost 4 bases and the J gene lost 1 base, with 16 bases spanning the gap. The CDR3 consists of 16 residues. The germline gives CDR1 SGHDT, CDR2 YYEEEE. The CDR3 coding sequence is TGTGCCAGCAGCCCCTTTATTAGAGGAGGCACAGATACGCAGTATTTT. It is translated as CASSPFIRGGTDTQYF.

The chain is built from TRBV9 and TRBJ2-5, with TRBD2 matching over 7 bases. Trimming at V came to 0 bases and at J to 0 bases, leaving 5 bases not matched to a gene. The CDR3 has 16 amino acids. The germline CDR1 and CDR2 sequences are SGDLS and YYNGEE. The chain's CDR3 is CASSVASGANQETQYF. The CDR3 DNA follows: TGTGCCAGCAGCGTAGCTAGCGGAGCCAACCAAGAGACCCAGTACTTC.

The V call is TRBV28, the J call TRBJ1-3; tentative D call: TRBD1 (6 bases). V lost 10 bases, J lost 0 bases, and 10 bases lay in between. CDR3 length equals 13 residues. Germline V gene sequence: CDR1 MDHEN, CDR2 SYDVKM. DNA of the CDR3: TGTGCCACCCCGGACAGCTCTGGAAACACCATATATTTT. Translation gives CATPDSSGNTIYF.

This clone has more than one count but fewer than ten. The chain uses TRBV7-8 and TRBJ1-4; D uncertain. The CDR3 length is 14 residues. V was trimmed by 0 bases and J by 13 bases, leaving 15 bases between them. Germline values: CDR1 SGHVS, CDR2 FQNEAQ. In DNA form, the CDR3 reads TGTGCCAGCAGCTTAGCGGGCAGTCCCGCGGGACTGTTTTTT. Its translation: CASSLAGSPAGLFF. Based on the CDR3 plus reference TRBV7-8 and TRBJ1-4, the full variable domain is GAGVSQSPRYKVAKRGQDVALRCDPISGHVSLFWYQQALGQGPEFLTYFQNEAQLDKSGLPSDRFFAERPEGSVSTLKIQRTQQEDSAVYLCASSLAGSPAGLFFGSGTQLSVL.

This clone was seen just once. In nucleotides, the CDR3 is TGCGCCAGCAGTCAATCGACGGGGGAGAAATACAGCGAAGCTTTCTTT. It encodes CASSQSTGEKYSEAFF. The gene calls are TRBV23-1 and TRBJ1-1; D perhaps matches TRBD1 (5 bases). TRBV23-1 is an open reading frame whose function is uncertain. Trimming took off 0 bases at V and 8 bases at J, with 19 bases between the two ends. This CDR3 is built from 16 residues.

The chain recombines TRBV27 with TRBJ1-6; 9 positions agree with TRBD1. The CDR3 extends over 16 amino acids. J lost 8 bases, V lost 5 bases, and 10 bases had no gene match. The germline gives CDR1 MNHEY, CDR2 SMNVEV (reference sequence). The CDR3 spells CASSPGPGQGYSPLHF. The CDR3 nucleotides read TGTGCCAGCAGTCCGGGCCCGGGACAGGGTTATTCACCCCTCCACTTT.

This clone showed up just once. V gene TRBV12-5 combines with J gene TRBJ2-1; 13 bases line up with TRBD2. Germline V gives CDR1 LGHNT, CDR2 FRNRAP. This CDR3 contains 14 residues. Trimming at V came to 6 bases and at J to 6 bases, leaving 2 bases not matched to a gene. CDR3 DNA sequence: TGTGCTAGTGGAAGACTAGCGGGGGGCAATGAGCAGTTCTTC. This codes for CASGRLAGGNEQFF. Supplemented by reference TRBV12-5 and TRBJ2-1, the full variable domain reads DARVTQTPRHKVTEMGQEVTMRCQPILGHNTVFWYRQTMMQGLELLAYFRNRAPLDDSGMPKDRFSAEMPDATLATLKIQPSEPRDSAVYFCASGRLAGGNEQFFGPGTRLTVL.

The chain combines TRBV9 with TRBJ2-2; D is possibly TRBD2 (5 bases). In germline, CDR1 is SGDLS, CDR2 YYNGEE. V was clipped by 3 bases and J by 6 bases, with 15 bases between them. The CDR3 is made up of 15 amino acids. Here the CDR3 DNA reads TGTGCCAGCAGCGCCTCTACAACGAGGGCCGGGGAGCTGTTTTTT. As protein: CASSASTTRAGELFF.

This sequence joins TRBV2 and TRBJ2-1; 7 nucleotides line up with TRBD1. V shed 6 bases and J 6 bases; nucleotides not matched to a gene: 5. The CDR3 loop spans 13 amino acids. Germline CDR1 SNHLY, CDR2 FYNNEI. This CDR3 reads CASSPQGINEQFF. CDR3 nucleotides: TGTGCCAGCAGCCCACAGGGGATCAATGAGCAGTTCTTC.

This clone was seen once. Here the CDR3 reads CASSLAGDYGYTF. For the CDR3, the DNA is TGTGCCAGCAGCTTGGCGGGGGACTATGGCTACACCTTC. V usage is TRBV5-4 and J usage is TRBJ1-2, with a tentative D call TRBD1 (5 bases). Germline V gene lookup returns CDR1 SGHNT and CDR2 YYREEE (reference sequence). This CDR3 has 13 amino acids. V was clipped by 0 bases and J by 3 bases, with 6 bases between them.

As regards this clone: The junction shows a germline mismatch at one end, possibly a read error. V and J are TRBV14 and TRBJ1-1, with D perhaps TRBD1 (6 bases). Per the germline V gene, CDR1 is SGHDN and CDR2 is FVKESK. The CDR3 loop spans 15 amino acids. The CDR3 DNA reads as TGTGCCGGCAGCCCCCAAAGTAGGGGGTACACTGAAGCTTTCTTT. This encodes CAGSPQSRGYTEAFF.

A single count supports this clone. In the same sample, other DNA sequences code for this CDR3. The rearrangement joins TRBV2 to TRBJ2-5; 8 bases map to TRBD1. Per the germline V gene, CDR1 is SNHLY and CDR2 is FYNNEI. The trim removed 6 bases at V and 2 bases at J, leaving 2 bases unmatched. This CDR3 region has 13 residues. The CDR3 DNA reads TGTGCCAGCAGCGGGGACAGGCAAGAGACCCAGTACTTC. Protein: CASSGDRQETQYF.

The V gene is TRBV7-9, the J gene TRBJ1-2, with a weak D call TRBD1 (5 bases). V was shortened by 1 base and J by 3 bases, with 9 bases between the two germline ends. This CDR3 has 14 residues. Germline V gene lookup returns CDR1 SEHNR and CDR2 FQNEAQ (reference sequence). The CDR3 bases are TGTGCCAGCAGCTTAGTGGGGCAGGACTATGGCTACACCTTC. It encodes CASSLVGQDYGYTF.